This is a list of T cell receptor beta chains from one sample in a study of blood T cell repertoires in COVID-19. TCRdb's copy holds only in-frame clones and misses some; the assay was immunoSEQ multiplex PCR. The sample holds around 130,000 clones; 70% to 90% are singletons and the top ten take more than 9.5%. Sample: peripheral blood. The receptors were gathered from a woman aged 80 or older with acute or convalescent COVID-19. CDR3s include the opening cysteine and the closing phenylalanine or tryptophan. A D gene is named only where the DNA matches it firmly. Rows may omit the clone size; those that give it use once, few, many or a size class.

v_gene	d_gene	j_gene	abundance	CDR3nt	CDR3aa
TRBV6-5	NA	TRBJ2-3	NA	TGTGCCAGCAGTACGACAGCTGCGAGCACAGATACGCAGTATTTT	CASSTTAASTDTQYF
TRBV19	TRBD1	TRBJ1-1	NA	TGTGCCAGTAATGACAGGGCGGACACTGAAGCTTTCTTT	CASNDRADTEAFF
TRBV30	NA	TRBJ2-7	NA	TGTGCCTGGAGATCAATTACTGGGGGGAAAACCTACGAGCAGTACTTC	CAWRSITGGKTYEQYF
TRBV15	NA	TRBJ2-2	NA	TGTGCCACCACCCTCGGAGTGAGCACCGGGGAGCTGTTTTTT	CATTLGVSTGELFF
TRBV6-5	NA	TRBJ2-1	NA	TGTGCCAGCAGTCCCCCGGGGATCAATGAGCAGTTCTTC	CASSPPGINEQFF
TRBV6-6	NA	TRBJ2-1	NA	TGTGCCAGCAGTTATCCCAGAAAGGGAGACAATGAGCAGTTCTTC	CASSYPRKGDNEQFF
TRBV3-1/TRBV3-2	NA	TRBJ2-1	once	TGTGCCAGCAGCCAAGGTCTCCCGCTAGCAGAGCAGTTCTTC	CASSQGLPLAEQFF
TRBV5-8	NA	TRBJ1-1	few	TGTGCCAGCAGCTTGGGAGGGCTCAGCACTGAAGCTTTCTTT	CASSLGGLSTEAFF
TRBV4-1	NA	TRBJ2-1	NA	TGCGCCAGCAGCCACCCGGAACTTACTATTCGAAATGAGCAGTTCTTC	CASSHPELTIRNEQFF
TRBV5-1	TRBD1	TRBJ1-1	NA	TGCGCCAGCAGCTCTGTGGACAGGGTGCACACTGAAGCTTTCTTT	CASSSVDRVHTEAFF
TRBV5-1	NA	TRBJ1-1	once	TGCGCCAGCAGCCCGGCGGGGGACCCGAACACTGAAGCTTTCTTT	CASSPAGDPNTEAFF
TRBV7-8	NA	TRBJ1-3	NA	TGTGCCAGCAGCTTATACCCCCCTCCGGGGTCTGGAAACACCATATATTTT	CASSLYPPPGSGNTIYF
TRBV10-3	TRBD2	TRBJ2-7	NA	TGTGCCTCATTCCCTCGGGGGGGGGCCTACGAGCAGTACTTC	CASFPRGGAYEQYF